This T cell receptor (beta chain) is from a study of blood T cell repertoires in COVID-19. Study context: The origin of the acute and convalescent COVID-19 samples was the United States, Italy and Spain. T cells, B-cell-depleted T cells, or PBMCs supplied cDNA or gDNA.

Per the original methods: Amplified reference gene primers provided the basis for estimating nucleated cell counts. Produced via immunoSEQ multiplex PCR; TCRdb's table is partial and in-frame only. Clonal size and the V and J genes are those of that table, whereas D and trimming came from the DNA. Of around 100,000 clones listed, approximately 88% are singletons. The germline V gene encodes CDR1 SGHNT and CDR2 YYREEE (reference sequence). V shed 3 bases and J 3 bases; nucleotides not matched to a gene: 4. The CDR3 consists of 14 residues. The receptor was derived from a human donor in a cohort sampled during active COVID-19. The specimen sequenced was peripheral blood. The V and J genes are TRBV5-4 and TRBJ1-1; 8 positions agree with TRBD1. Here the CDR3 DNA reads TGTGCCAGCAGCTCAGGGGGCTTGGACACTGAAGCTTTCTTT. Its translation: CASSSGGLDTEAFF. Drawing the rest from reference TRBV5-4 and TRBJ1-1, the complete variable domain is ETGVTQSPTHLIKTRGQQVTLRCSSQSGHNTVSWYQQALGQGPQFIFQYYREEENGRGNFPPRFSGLQFPNYSSELNVNALELDDSALYLCASSSGGLDTEAFFGQGTRLTVV.